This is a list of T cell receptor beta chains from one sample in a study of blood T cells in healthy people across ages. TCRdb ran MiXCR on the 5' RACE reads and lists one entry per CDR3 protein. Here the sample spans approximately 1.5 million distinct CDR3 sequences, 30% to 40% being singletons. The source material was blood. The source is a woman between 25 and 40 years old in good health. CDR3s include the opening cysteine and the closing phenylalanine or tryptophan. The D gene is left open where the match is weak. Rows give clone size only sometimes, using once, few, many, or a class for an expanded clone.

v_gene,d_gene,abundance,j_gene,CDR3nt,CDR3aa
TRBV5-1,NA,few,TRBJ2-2,TGCGCCAGCAGGGAGGGGAACCCGAACACCGGGGAGCTGTTTTTT,CASREGNPNTGELFF
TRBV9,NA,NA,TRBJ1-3,TGTGCCAGCAGCGACCGACAGAACGGTCCCTCTGGAAACACCATATATTTT,CASSDRQNGPSGNTIYF
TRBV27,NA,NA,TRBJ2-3,TGTGCCAGCAGTCCTAATTATGCAGATACGCAGTATTTT,CASSPNYADTQYF
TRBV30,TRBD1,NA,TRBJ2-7,TGTGCCTGGAGTGGGGGGGGACAGGGGTACGAGCAGTACTTC,CAWSGGGQGYEQYF
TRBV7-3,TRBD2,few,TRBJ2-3,TGTGCCAGCAGCTTAGAACTAGCGGAGGCCACAGATACGCAGTATTTT,CASSLELAEATDTQYF
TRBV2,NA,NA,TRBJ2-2,TGTGCCAGCAGTGAGAGCCGGGCCGGGGAGCTGTTTTTT,CASSESRAGELFF
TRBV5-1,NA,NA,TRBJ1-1,TGCGCCAGCAGCTTGGATGGACGGACGAACACTGAAGCTTTCTTT,CASSLDGRTNTEAFF
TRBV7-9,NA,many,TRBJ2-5,TGTGCCAGCAGCCCCTCCCTGAACCAAGAGACCCAGTACTTC,CASSPSLNQETQYF
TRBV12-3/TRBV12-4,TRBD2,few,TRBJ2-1,TGTGCCAGCAGTTCCCGGACTAGCGGGGATTATGAGCAGTTCTTC,CASSSRTSGDYEQFF
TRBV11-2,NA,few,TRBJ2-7,TGTGCCAGCAGCTTAGTGGGGGGACCGACCTACGAGCAGTACTTC,CASSLVGGPTYEQYF
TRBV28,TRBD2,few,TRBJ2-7,TGTGCCAGCACGGAGGTTCCACGGGCTAGCGGGAGGGCCTACGAGCAGTACTTC,CASTEVPRASGRAYEQYF
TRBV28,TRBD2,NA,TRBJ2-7,TGTGCCAGCAGCTCCTTCTCCGAGCGGGATTACGAGCAGTACTTC,CASSSFSERDYEQYF
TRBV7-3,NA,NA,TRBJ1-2,TGTGCCAGCAGCCCGAGCAGGATTGCGGATGGCTACACCTTC,CASSPSRIADGYTF
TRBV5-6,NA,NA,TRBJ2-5,TGTGCCAGCAGCTTGTCTAGGACAGAGACCCAGTACTTC,CASSLSRTETQYF
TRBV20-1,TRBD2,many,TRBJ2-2,TGCAGTGCTAGAGATGCGGGACTAGCTGGTGCCGGGGAGCTGTTTTTT,CSARDAGLAGAGELFF
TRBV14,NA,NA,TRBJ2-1,TGTGCCAGCATCAGAAGTGGGGTAATCTCCTACAATGAGCAGTTCTTC,CASIRSGVISYNEQFF
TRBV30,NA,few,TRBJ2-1,TGTGCCTGGAGTGGTAGGAATGAGCAGTTCTTC,CAWSGRNEQFF
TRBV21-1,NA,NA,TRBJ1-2,TGTGCCAGCAGCAAACCTAAAAAAGACTATGGCTACACCTTC,CASSKPKKDYGYTF
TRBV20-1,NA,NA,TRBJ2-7,TGCAGTGCTAGCTTGGGGGCGCGGGACTACGAGCAGTACTTC,CSASLGARDYEQYF
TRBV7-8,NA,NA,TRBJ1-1,TGTGCCAGCAGCTTAGCGTTACCTAGTGGGAACACTGAAGCTTTCTTT,CASSLALPSGNTEAFF
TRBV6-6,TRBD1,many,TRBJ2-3,TGTGCCAGCAGGAGGGACAGGGGCGCAGATACGCAGTATTTT,CASRRDRGADTQYF
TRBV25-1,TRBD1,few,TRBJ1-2,TGTGCCAGCAGCCGGACCGGGACAGACTATGGCTACACCTTC,CASSRTGTDYGYTF
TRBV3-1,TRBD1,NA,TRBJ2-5,TGTGCCAGCAGCCATCTCGACAGGGGCCAAGAGACCCAGTACTTC,CASSHLDRGQETQYF
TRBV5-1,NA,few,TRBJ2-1,TGCGCCAGCAGCGTCGGGACATTCAATGAGCAGTTCTTC,CASSVGTFNEQFF
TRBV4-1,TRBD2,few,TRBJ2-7,TGCGCCAGCAGCCATCTAGCGGCCCCCTCCTACGAGCAGTACTTC,CASSHLAAPSYEQYF
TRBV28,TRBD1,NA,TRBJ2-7,TGTGCCAGCAGGGGGACAGGGGGCGCGGAAGGAACCTACGAGCAGTACTTC,CASRGTGGAEGTYEQYF
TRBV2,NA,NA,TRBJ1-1,TGTGCCAGCAGTGGGTGGCAAGAGAACACTGAAGCTTTCTTT,CASSGWQENTEAFF
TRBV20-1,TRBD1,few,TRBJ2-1,TGCAGTGCTACCCTGCTGGTACAGGGGGCCCTTCCTGAGCAGTTCTTC,CSATLLVQGALPEQFF
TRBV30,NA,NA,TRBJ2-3,TGTGCCTGGAGTGTTAGTATCAGCACAGATACGCAGTATTTT,CAWSVSISTDTQYF
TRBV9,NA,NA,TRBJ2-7,TGTGCCAGCAGCGTAAGTGGCGGGCGCGACGAGCAGTACTTC,CASSVSGGRDEQYF
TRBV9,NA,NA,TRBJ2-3,TGTGCCAGCAGCGTAGCTGCGAGGGCGCGAGGAACAGATACGCAGTATTTT,CASSVAARARGTDTQYF
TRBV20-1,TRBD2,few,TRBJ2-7,TGCAGTGCTCCCCGGACTAGCGGGAGTTTATTTGGCGAGCAGTACTTC,CSAPRTSGSLFGEQYF
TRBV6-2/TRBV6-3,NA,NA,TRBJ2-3,TGTGCCAGCAGTCGATCTCGTGGAGGGGGGGCAGATACGCAGTATTTT,CASSRSRGGGADTQYF
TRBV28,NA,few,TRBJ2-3,TGTGCCAGCACCCCGTCATACGGGACCACAGATACGCAGTATTTT,CASTPSYGTTDTQYF
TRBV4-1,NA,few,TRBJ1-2,TGCGCCAGCAGCCGAGGTGGACCGCTAAACTATGGCTACACCTTC,CASSRGGPLNYGYTF
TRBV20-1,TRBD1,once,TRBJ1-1,TGCAGTGCGGAGACAGGGCAAAAGCGGACTGAAGCTTTCTTT,CSAETGQKRTEAFF
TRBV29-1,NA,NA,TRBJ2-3,TGCAGCGTTGCTCCTGACAGGAGCACAGATACGCAGTATTTT,CSVAPDRSTDTQYF
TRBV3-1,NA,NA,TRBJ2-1,TGTGCCAGCAGGCACCGGCTCAATGAGCAGTTCTTC,CASRHRLNEQFF
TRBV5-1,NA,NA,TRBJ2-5,TGCGCCAGCAGCTTAGCCTTAGTCCGAGAGACCCAGTACTTC,CASSLALVRETQYF
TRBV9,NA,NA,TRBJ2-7,TGTGCCAGCAGCGTAAACACAGGTTACCCCTACGAGCAGTACTTC,CASSVNTGYPYEQYF
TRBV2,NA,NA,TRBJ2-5,TGTGCCAGCAACAGAGACCAAGAGACCCAGTACTTC,CASNRDQETQYF
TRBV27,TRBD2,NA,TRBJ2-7,TGTGCCAGCAGGTCCGGGGGGGTCGGGTACGAGCAGTACTTC,CASRSGGVGYEQYF
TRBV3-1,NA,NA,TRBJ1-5,TGTGCCAGCAGCCAACGTCCCAATCAGCCCCAGCATTTT,CASSQRPNQPQHF
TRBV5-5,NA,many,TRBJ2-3,TGTGCCAGCAGCTTAGTAGGTTTAAGCACAGATACGCAGTATTTT,CASSLVGLSTDTQYF